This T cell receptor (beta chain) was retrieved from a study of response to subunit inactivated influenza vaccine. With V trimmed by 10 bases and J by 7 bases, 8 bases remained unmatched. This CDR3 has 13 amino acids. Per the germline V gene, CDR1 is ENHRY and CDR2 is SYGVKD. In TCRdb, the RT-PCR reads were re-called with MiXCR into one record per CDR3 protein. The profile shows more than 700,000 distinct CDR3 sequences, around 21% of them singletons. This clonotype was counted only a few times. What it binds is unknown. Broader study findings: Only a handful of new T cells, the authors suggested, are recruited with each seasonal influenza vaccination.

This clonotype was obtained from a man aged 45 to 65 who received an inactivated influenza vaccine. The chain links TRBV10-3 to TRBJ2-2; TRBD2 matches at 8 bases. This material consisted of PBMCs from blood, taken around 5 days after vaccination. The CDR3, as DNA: TGTGCCACTTCGGGGGGGGCCAACGGGGAGCTGTTTTTT. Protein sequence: CATSGGANGELFF.